This TCR beta chain was identified in a study of blood T cell repertoires in COVID-19. Study-level information: Acute-phase and convalescent COVID-19 samples originated in the United States, Italy and Spain. T cells, B-cell-depleted T cells, or PBMCs supplied cDNA or gDNA.

The germline V gene encodes CDR1 MNHEY and CDR2 SVGEGT. After removal of 6 bases from V and 0 bases from J, the junction contained 13 bases not matched to a gene. This CDR3 is 19 amino acids long. Per the original data handling: Amplification from reference gene primers served as the basis for estimated nucleated cell counts. The repertoire was sequenced with immunoSEQ multiplex PCR; TCRdb's copy has only in-frame clones and lacks some. V and J calls and clone size are given by that table; D and trimming were obtained from the DNA. The sample lists under 200,000 clones, about 86% occurring once. The chain carries TRBV6-2 or TRBV6-3 and TRBJ2-3; 12 positions agree with TRBD2. This clonotype originated in an older woman with acute or convalescent COVID-19. Sample: peripheral blood. The CDR3 nucleotides are TGTGCCAGCAGCCCACTAGCGGGAGGAGACCTGATTAGCACAGATACGCAGTATTTT. Translated, it gives CASSPLAGGDLISTDTQYF.